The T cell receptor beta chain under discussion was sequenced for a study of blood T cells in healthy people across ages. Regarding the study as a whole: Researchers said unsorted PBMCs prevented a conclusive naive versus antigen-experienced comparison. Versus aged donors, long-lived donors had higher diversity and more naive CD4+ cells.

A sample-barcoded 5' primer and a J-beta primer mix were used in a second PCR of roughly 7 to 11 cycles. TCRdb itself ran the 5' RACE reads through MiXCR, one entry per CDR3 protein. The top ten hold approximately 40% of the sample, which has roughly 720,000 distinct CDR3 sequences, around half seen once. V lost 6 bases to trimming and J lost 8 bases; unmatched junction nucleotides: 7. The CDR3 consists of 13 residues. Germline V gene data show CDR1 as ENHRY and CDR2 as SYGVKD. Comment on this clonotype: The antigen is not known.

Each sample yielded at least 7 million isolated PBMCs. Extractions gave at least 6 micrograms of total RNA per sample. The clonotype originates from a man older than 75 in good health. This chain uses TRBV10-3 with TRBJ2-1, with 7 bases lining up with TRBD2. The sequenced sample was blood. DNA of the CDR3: TGTGCCATCAGGGCGGGAGAGGTGGATGAGCAGTTCTTC. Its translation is CAIRAGEVDEQFF.